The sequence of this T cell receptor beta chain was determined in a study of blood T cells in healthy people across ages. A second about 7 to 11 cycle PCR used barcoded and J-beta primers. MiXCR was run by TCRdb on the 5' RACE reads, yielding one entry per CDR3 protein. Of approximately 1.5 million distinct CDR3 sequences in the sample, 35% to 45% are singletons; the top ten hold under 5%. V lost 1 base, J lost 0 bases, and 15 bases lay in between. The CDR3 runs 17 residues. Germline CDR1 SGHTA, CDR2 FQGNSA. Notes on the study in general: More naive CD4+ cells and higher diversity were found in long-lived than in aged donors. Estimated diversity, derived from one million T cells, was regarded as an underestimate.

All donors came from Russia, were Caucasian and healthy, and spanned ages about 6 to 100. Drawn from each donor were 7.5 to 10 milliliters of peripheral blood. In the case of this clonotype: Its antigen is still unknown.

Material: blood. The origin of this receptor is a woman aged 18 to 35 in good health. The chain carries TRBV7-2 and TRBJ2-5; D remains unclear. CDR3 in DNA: TGTGCCAGCAGCTTAGAAGTGGCCAGCATGTACCAAGAGACCCAGTACTTC. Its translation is CASSLEVASMYQETQYF.